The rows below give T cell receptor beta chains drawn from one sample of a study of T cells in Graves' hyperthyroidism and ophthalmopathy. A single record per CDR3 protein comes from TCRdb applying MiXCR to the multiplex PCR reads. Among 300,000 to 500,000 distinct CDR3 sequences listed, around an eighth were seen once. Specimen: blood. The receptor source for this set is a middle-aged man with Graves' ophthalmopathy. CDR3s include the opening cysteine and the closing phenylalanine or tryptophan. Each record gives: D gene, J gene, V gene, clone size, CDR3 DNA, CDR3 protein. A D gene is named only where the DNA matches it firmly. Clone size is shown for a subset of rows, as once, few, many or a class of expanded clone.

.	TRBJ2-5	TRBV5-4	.	TGTGCCAGCAGCTCCCCGGGGACGGAGGAGACCCAGTACTTC	CASSSPGTEETQYF
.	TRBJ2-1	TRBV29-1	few	TGCAGCGTTGAAGACCTAGCCGGTGAGCAGTTCTTC	CSVEDLAGEQFF
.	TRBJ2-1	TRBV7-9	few	TGTGCCAGCAGCTTAGTTACGGGAGAGCAGTTCTTC	CASSLVTGEQFF
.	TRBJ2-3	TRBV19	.	TGTGCCAGTAGTATAGGTGGGAGCCCCGGCACAGATACGCAGTATTTT	CASSIGGSPGTDTQYF
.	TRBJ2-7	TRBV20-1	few	TGCAGTGCTAGAGATAGACGAACTGGCGAGGACGAGCAGTACTTC	CSARDRRTGEDEQYF
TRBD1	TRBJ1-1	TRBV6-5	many	TGTGCCAGCAGTTATGGGGACAGGCTGAACACTGAAGCTTTCTTT	CASSYGDRLNTEAFF
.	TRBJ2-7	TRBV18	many	TGTGCCAGCTCACCACCGGTCGGGGGAGGAGGTTACGAGCAGTACTTC	CASSPPVGGGGYEQYF
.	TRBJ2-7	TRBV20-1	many	TGCAGTGCTCGCATCAGGGTTTCTCACGAGCAGTACTTC	CSARIRVSHEQYF
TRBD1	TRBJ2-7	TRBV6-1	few	TGTGCCAGCAGTCGAGAGGGGGCTACCGAGCAGTACTTC	CASSREGATEQYF
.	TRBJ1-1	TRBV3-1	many	TGTGCCAGCAGTCGGAGGGGTACTGAAGCTTTCTTT	CASSRRGTEAFF
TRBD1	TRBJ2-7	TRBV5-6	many	TGTGCCAGCAGCCGCCGGGACAGGGACGGGGAGCAGTACTTC	CASSRRDRDGEQYF
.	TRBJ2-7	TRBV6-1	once	TGTGCCAGCAGTGCATACTCGGAGGGCGAGCAGTACTTC	CASSAYSEGEQYF
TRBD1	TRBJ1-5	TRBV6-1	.	TGTGCCAGCAGACAGACAGGGGATAGCAATCAGCCCCAGCATTTT	CASRQTGDSNQPQHF
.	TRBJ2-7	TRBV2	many	TGTGCTACTACAGCAGGGCTCCCTGGATACGAGCAGTACTTC	CATTAGLPGYEQYF
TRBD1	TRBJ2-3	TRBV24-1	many	TGTGCCACCAGTGAGCCCGGGACAGCTTTTACAGATACGCAGTATTTT	CATSEPGTAFTDTQYF
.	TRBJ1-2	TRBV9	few	TGTGCCAGCAGCCCGAACTTCCGGACCCACTATGGCTACACCTTC	CASSPNFRTHYGYTF
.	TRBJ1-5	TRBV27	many	TGTGCCAGCAGTTTCAACGGGCCGGGTCAGCCCCAGCATTTT	CASSFNGPGQPQHF
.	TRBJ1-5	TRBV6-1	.	TGTGCCAGCAGTCAATCGGTTGGAAGCAATCAGCCCCAGCATTTT	CASSQSVGSNQPQHF
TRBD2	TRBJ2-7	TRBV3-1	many	TGTGCCAGCAGCCAAGCTAGCGGAATCTACGGGCAGTACTTC	CASSQASGIYGQYF
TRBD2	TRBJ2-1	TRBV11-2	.	TGTGCCAGCAGCTTCGGGACTAGCGCATACAATGAGCAGTTCTTC	CASSFGTSAYNEQFF
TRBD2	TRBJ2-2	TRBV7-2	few	TGTGCCAGCAGCTTATATAGCGGGAGGGCCGCCGGGGAGCTGTTTTTT	CASSLYSGRAAGELFF
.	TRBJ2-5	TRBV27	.	TGTGCCAGCAGTTTATCGGGATCTGGGACCCAGTACTTC	CASSLSGSGTQYF
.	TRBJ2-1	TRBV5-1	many	TGCGCCAGCACGGAGGGAGGCCATGAGCAGTTCTTC	CASTEGGHEQFF
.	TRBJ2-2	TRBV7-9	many	TGTGCCAGCAGAAATTTCCCGGGACTTGCGAACACCGGGGAGCTGTTTTTT	CASRNFPGLANTGELFF
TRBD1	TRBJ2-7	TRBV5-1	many	TGCGCCAGCAGCTCCCAGACAGGGATCTACGAGCAGTACTTC	CASSSQTGIYEQYF
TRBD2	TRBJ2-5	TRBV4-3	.	TGCGCCAGCAGCCATCCGGGACTAGCGGAAGAGACCCAGTACTTC	CASSHPGLAEETQYF
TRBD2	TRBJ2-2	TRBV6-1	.	TGTGCCAGCAGTGCTCTAGCGGGAGGGGAAACCGGGGAGCTGTTTTTT	CASSALAGGETGELFF
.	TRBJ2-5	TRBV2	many	TGTGCCAGCAGCCCAGGGTTATGGGGCTGGGAGACCCAGTACTTC	CASSPGLWGWETQYF
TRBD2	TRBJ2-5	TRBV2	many	TGTGCCAGCAGAGAGTACCGGGGGGGACAAGAGACCCAGTACTTC	CASREYRGGQETQYF
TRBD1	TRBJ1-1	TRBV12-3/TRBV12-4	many	TGTGCCAGCATGAGGGACAGAGTGAACACTGAAGCTTTCTTT	CASMRDRVNTEAFF
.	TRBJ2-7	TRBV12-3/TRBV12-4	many	TGTGCCAGCAGTTTATCGGTTTCTCTCTACGAGCAGTACTTC	CASSLSVSLYEQYF
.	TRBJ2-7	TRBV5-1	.	TGCGCCAGCAGCGAAGTGACTAGGTACGAGCAGTACTTC	CASSEVTRYEQYF
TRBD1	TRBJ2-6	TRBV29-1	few	TGCAGCGTTGCAGGGTGGGACAGGGCAACAGGATCTGGGGCCAACGTCCTGACTTTC	CSVAGWDRATGSGANVLTF
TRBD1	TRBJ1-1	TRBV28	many	TGTGCCAGCAGTCCCCAACAGGGGGTGAACACTGAAGCTTTCTTT	CASSPQQGVNTEAFF
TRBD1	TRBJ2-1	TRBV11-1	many	TGTGCCAGCAGCTTGGGTTTGACAGGGGGAAACAATGAGCAGTTCTTC	CASSLGLTGGNNEQFF
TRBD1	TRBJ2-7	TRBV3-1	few	TGTGCCAGCAGCCCCACAGGGGAGAGGGCCTCCTACGAGCAGTACTTC	CASSPTGERASYEQYF
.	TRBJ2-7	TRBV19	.	TGTGCCAGTAGCGGGGGGCAGGGATACGAGCAGTACTTC	CASSGGQGYEQYF
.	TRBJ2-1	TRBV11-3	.	TGTGCCAGCAGCTTAGATTTGGTAGAGCAGTTCTTC	CASSLDLVEQFF
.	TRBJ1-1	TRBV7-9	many	TGTGCCAGCAGCTCCACCTCGACACAAAAAGCTTTCTTT	CASSSTSTQKAFF
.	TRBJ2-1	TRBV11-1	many	TGTGCCAGCGGAAGCGATAGGGACAATGAGCAGTTCTTC	CASGSDRDNEQFF
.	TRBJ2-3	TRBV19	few	TGTGCCAGTCAAGGTCGTGGATTGGGTCTTAAAATCACAGATACGCAGTATTTT	CASQGRGLGLKITDTQYF
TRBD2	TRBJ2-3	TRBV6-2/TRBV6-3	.	TGTGCCAGCAATTTAGCGGGAGGTAAAGATACGCAGTATTTT	CASNLAGGKDTQYF
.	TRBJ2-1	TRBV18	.	TGTGCCAGCTCGACTGAGGGTGATGAGCAGTTCTTC	CASSTEGDEQFF
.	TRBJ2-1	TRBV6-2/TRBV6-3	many	TGTGCCAGCAGCCCCCAGGACGGAGGCCTTGGGGAGCAGTTCTTC	CASSPQDGGLGEQFF
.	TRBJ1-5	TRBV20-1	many	TGCAGTGCTCGTACAGGTCCCCATCAGCCCCAGCATTTT	CSARTGPHQPQHF
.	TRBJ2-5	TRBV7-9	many	TGTGCCAGCAGCTTCGGACACCGACAAGAGACCCAGTACTTC	CASSFGHRQETQYF
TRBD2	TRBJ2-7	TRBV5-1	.	TGCGCCAGCAGCTCCAGCGGGATAATGAAAACCTCCTACGAGCAGTACTTC	CASSSSGIMKTSYEQYF
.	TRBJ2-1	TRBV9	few	TGTGCCAGCAGCGTAGACGTCGGCGGGCGGAATGAGCAGTTCTTC	CASSVDVGGRNEQFF
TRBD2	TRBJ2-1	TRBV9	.	TGTGCCAGCAGCCCCCGGACTAGCGGCTCCTACAATGAGCAGTTCTTC	CASSPRTSGSYNEQFF
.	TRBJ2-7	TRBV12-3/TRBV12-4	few	TGTGCCAGCAGTTTACAGGGGAGCGAGCAGTACTTC	CASSLQGSEQYF
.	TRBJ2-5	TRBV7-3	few	TGTGCCAGCAGCTTATTCCGGGAAGAGACCCAGTACTTC	CASSLFREETQYF
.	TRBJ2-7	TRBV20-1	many	TGCAGTGGCCGGGACTCTAGCTCCTACGAGCAGTACTTC	CSGRDSSSYEQYF
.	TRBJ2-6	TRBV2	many	TGTGCCAGCAGCGCAGCTAACTCTGGGGCCAACGTCCTGACTTTC	CASSAANSGANVLTF